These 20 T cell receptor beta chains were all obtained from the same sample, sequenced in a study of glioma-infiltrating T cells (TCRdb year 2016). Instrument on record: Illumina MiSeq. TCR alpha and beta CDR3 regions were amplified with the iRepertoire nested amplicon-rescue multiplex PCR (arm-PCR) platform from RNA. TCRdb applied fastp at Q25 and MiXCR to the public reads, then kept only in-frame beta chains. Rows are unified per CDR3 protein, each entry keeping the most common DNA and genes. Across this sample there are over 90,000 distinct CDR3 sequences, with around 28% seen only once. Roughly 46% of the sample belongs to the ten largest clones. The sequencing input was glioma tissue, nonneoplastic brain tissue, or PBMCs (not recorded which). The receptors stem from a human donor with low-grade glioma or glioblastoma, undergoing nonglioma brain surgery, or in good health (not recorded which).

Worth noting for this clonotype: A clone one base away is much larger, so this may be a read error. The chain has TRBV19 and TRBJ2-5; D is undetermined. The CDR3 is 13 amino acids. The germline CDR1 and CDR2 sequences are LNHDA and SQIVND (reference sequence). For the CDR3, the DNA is TGTGCCAGTAGCCCCCGTCGGCAAGAGACCAAGTACTTC. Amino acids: CASSPRRQETKYF.

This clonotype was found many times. The CDR3 DNA reads TGTGCCAGCAGTGAGACCCCAGGACCCACAGATACGCAGTATTTT. It translates to CASSETPGPTDTQYF. The genes are TRBV6-1 and TRBJ2-3, with D unresolved. Trimming took 3 bases from V and 2 from J, leaving 12 bases between them. Germline loops: CDR1 MNHNS, CDR2 SASEGT. CDR3 length equals 15 residues.

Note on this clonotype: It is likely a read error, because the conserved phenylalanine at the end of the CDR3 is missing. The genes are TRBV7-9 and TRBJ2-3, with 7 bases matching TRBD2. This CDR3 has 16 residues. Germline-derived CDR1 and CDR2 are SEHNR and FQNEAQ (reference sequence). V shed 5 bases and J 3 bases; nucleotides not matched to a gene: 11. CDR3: CASSAPVAGKTDTQYL. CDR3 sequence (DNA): TGTGCCAGCAGCGCCCCAGTAGCGGGCAAGACAGATACGCAGTATCTT.

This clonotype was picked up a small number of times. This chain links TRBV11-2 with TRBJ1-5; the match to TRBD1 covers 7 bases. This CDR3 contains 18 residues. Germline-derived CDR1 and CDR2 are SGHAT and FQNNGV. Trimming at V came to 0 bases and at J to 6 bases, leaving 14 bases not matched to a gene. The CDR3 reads CASSLDGGLQGLSQPQHF. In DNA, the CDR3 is TGTGCCAGCAGCTTAGACGGGGGGTTACAGGGGCTAAGTCAGCCCCAGCATTTT. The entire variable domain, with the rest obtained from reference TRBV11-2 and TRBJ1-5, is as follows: EAGVAQSPRYKIIEKRQSVAFWCNPISGHATLYWYQQILGQGPKLLIQFQNNGVVDDSQLPKDRFSAERLKGVDSTLKIQPAKLEDSAVYLCASSLDGGLQGLSQPQHFGDGTRLSIL.

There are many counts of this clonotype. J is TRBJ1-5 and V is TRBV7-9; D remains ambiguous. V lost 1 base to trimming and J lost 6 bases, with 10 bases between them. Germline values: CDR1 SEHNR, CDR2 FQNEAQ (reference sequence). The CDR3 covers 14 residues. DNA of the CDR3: TGTGCCAGCAGCTTAGGAGGTTCAACTCAGCCCCAGCATTTT. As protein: CASSLGGSTQPQHF.

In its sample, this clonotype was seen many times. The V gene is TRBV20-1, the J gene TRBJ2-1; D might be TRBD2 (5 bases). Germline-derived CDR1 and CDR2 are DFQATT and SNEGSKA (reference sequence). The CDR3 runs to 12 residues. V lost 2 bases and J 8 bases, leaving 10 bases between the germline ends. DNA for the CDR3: TGCAGTGCTAGACGGGGTTTCGATGAGCAGTTCTTC. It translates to CSARRGFDEQFF.

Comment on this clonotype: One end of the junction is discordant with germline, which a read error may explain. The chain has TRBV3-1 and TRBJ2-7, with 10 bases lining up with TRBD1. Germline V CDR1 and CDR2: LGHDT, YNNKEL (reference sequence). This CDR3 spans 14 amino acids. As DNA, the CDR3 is TGTGCCAGCAGCGGGACAGGGGACTCCTACGAGCTGTACTTC. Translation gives CASSGTGDSYELYF.

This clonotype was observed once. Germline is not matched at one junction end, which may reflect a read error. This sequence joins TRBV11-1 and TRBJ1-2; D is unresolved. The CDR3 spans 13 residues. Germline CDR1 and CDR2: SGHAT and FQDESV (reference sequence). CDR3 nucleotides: TGTGCCAGCAGCTTACAGGCTAACTATGTCTACACCTTC. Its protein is CASSLQANYVYTF.

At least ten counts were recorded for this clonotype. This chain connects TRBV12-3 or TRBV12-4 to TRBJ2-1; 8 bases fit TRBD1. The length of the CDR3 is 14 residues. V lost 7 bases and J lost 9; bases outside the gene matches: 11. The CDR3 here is CASTRGQGDSEQFF. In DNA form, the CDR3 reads TGTGCCAGCACCCGAGGACAGGGAGACAGTGAGCAGTTCTTC.

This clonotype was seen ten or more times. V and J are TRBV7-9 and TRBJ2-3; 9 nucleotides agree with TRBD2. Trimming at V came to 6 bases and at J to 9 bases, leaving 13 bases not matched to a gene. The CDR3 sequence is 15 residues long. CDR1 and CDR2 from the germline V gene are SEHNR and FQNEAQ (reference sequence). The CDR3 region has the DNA TGTGCCAGCAGTCTTAGCGGGGGCTTAGGATGGACGCAGTATTTT. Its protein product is CASSLSGGLGWTQYF.

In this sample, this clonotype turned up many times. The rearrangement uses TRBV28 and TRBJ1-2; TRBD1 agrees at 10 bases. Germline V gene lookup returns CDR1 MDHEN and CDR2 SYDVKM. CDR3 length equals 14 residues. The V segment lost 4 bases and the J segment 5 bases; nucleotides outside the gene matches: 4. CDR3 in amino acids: CASSSGQGVYGYTF. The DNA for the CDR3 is TGTGCCAGCAGTTCCGGACAGGGGGTATATGGCTACACCTTC.

CDR3: CASSDSGRGGRNEQFF. For the CDR3, the DNA is TGTGCCAGCAGTGACTCAGGGCGGGGGGGCCGTAATGAGCAGTTCTTC. This chain uses TRBV2 with TRBJ2-1, with TRBD2 identical over 9 bases. Germline CDR1 is SNHLY and CDR2 is FYNNEI. This CDR3 contains 16 residues. Germline trimming cut 3 bases from V and 7 bases from J; bases unmatched to any gene: 10. The full variable domain, rest sourced from reference TRBV2 and TRBJ2-1, is EPEVTQTPSHQVTQMGQEVILRCVPISNHLYFYWYRQILGQKVEFLVSFYNNEISEKSEIFDDQFSVERPDGSNFTLKIRSTKLEDSAMYFCASSDSGRGGRNEQFFGPGTRLTVL.

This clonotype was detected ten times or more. In DNA, the CDR3 is TGTGCCATCAGTAACACATACACTGAAGCTTTCTTT. Translating gives CAISNTYTEAFF. This chain joins TRBV10-3 and TRBJ1-1; D remains ambiguous. Trimming left V 5 bases short and J 3 bases short, with 7 bases between. The CDR3 contains 12 residues. Germline CDR1 is ENHRY and CDR2 is SYGVKD.

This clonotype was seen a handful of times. The chain's CDR3 is CASRATSGAPGEQFF. The CDR3 nucleotides are TGTGCCAGCAGAGCGACTAGCGGAGCACCCGGGGAGCAGTTCTTC. V and J are TRBV7-2 and TRBJ2-1, with 9 bases identical to TRBD2. CDR3 length: 15 residues. V trimming: 6 bases; J trimming: 10 bases; junction bases outside the gene matches: 13. Germline lookup yields CDR1 SGHTA and CDR2 FQGNSA.

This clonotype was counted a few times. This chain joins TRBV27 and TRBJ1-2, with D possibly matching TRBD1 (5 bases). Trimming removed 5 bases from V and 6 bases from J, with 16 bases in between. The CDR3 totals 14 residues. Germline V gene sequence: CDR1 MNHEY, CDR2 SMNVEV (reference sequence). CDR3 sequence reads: CASSPWGVNHGYTF. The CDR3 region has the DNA TGTGCCAGCAGTCCCTGGGGGGTCAACCATGGCTACACCTTC.

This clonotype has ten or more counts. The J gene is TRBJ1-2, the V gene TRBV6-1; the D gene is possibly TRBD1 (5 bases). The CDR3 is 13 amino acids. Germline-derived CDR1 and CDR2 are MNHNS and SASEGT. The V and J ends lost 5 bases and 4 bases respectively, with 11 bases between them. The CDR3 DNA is TGTGCCAGCAGTTTCGACAGCTCCTATGGCTACACCTTC. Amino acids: CASSFDSSYGYTF.

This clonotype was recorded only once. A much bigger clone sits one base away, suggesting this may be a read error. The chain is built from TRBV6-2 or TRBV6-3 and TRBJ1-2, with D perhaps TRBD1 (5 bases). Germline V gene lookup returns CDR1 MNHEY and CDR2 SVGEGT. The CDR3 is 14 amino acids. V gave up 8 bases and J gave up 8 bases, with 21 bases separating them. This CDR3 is CASARDSQVEGYTF. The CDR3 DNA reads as TGTGCCAGCGCCCGGGACTCCCAGGTGGAAGGCTACACCTTC.

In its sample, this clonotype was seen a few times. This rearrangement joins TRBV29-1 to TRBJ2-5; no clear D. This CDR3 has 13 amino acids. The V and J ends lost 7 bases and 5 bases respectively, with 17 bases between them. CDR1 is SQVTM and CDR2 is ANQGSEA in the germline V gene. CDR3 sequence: CSGRLFQGETQYF. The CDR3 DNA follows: TGCAGCGGAAGACTTTTCCAAGGGGAGACCCAGTACTTC.

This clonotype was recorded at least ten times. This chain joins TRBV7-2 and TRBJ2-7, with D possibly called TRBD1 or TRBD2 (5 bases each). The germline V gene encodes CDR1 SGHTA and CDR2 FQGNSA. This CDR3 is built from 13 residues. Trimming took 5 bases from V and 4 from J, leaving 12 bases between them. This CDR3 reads CASSPRETYEQYF. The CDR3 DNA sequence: TGTGCCAGCAGCCCCAGGGAGACTTACGAGCAGTACTTC.

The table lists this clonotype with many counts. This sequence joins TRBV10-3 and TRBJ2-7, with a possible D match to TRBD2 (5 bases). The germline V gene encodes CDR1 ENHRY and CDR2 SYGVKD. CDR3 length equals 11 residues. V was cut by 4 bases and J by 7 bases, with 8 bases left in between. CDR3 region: CAISAGNEQYF. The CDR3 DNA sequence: TGTGCCATCAGTGCGGGGAATGAGCAGTACTTC.